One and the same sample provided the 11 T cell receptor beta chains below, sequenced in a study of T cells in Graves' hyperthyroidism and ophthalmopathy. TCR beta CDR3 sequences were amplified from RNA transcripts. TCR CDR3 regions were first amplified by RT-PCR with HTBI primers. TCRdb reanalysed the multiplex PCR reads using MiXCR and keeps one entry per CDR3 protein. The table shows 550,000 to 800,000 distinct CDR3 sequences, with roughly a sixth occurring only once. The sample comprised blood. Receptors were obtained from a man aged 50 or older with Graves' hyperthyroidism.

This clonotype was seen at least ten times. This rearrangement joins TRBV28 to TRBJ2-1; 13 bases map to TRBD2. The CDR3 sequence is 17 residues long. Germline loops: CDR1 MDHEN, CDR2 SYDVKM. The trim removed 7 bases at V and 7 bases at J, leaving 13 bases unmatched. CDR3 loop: CASTSLAGGPWSNEQFF. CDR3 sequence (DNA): TGTGCCAGCACCTCACTAGCGGGAGGGCCGTGGTCTAATGAGCAGTTCTTC.

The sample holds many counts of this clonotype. This CDR3 is CSAQQGVTEAFF. CDR3 coding DNA: TGCAGTGCTCAACAGGGGGTGACTGAAGCTTTCTTT. V is TRBV20-1 and J is TRBJ1-1; 8 bases are a match to TRBD1. CDR1 and CDR2 (germline): DFQATT, SNEGSKA (reference sequence). The CDR3 runs to 12 residues. The trim removed 5 bases at V and 5 bases at J, leaving 4 bases unmatched.

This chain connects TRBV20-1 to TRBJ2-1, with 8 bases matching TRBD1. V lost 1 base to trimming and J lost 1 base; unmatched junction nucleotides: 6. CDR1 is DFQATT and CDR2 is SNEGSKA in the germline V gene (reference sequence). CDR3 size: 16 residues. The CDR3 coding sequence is TGCAGTGCTAGAGTCAGACAGGGGTCTTCCTACAATGAGCAGTTCTTC. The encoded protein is CSARVRQGSSYNEQFF.

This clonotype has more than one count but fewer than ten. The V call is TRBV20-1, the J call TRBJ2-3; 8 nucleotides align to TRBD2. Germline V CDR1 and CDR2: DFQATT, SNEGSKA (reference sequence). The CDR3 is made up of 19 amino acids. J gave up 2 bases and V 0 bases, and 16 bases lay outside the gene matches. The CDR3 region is CSAREVLGRLAFPTDTQYF. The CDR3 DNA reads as TGCAGTGCTAGAGAAGTATTAGGGAGACTAGCGTTTCCCACAGATACGCAGTATTTT.

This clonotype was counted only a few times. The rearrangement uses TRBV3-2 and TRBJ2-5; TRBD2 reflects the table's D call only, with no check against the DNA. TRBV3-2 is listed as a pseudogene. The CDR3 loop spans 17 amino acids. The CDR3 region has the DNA TGTGCCAGCAGCCCCAAACGACTAGCGGGAGGCCGAGAGACCCAGTACTTC. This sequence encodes CASSPKRLAGGRETQYF.

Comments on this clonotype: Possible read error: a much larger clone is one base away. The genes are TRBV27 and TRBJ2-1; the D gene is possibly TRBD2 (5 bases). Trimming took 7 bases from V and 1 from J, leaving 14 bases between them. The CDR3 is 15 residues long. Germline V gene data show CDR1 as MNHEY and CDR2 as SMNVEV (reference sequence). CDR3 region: CASNLLTGSYNEQFF. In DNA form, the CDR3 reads TGTGCCAGCAACCTCCTAACGGGATCCTACAATGAGCAGTTCTTC.

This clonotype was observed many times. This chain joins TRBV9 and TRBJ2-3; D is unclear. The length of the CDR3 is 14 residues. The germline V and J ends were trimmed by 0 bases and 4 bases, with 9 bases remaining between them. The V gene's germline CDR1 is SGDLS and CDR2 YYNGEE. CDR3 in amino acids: CASSVEVTADTQYF. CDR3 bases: TGTGCCAGCAGCGTAGAGGTCACGGCAGATACGCAGTATTTT. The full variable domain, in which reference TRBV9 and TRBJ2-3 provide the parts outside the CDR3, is DSGVTQTPKHLITATGQRVTLRCSPRSGDLSVYWYQQSLDQGLQFLIQYYNGEERAKGNILERFSAQQFPDLHSELNLSSLELGDSALYFCASSVEVTADTQYFGPGTRLTVL.

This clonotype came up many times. The DNA for the CDR3 is TGTGCCTGGAGTCAACTAGCTTACAATGAGCAGTTCTTC. It encodes CAWSQLAYNEQFF. J is TRBJ2-1 and V is TRBV30; perhaps TRBD2 as D (6 bases). The CDR3 runs 13 residues. CDR1 is GTSNPN and CDR2 is SVGIG in the germline V gene (reference sequence). The ends were cut back, 2 bases at V and 4 bases at J, with 9 bases in the middle.

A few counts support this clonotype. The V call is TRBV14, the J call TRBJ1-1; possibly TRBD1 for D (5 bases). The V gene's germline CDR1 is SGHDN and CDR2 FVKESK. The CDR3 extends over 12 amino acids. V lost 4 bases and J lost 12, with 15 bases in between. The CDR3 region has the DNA TGTGCCAGCAGCCGGGGACCCGGGGAATCTTTCTTT. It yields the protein CASSRGPGESFF.

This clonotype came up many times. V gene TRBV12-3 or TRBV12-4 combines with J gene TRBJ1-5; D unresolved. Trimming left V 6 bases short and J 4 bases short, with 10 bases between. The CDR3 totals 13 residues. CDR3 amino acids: CASSKYTNQPQHF. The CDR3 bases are TGTGCCAGCAGCAAATACACAAATCAGCCCCAGCATTTT.

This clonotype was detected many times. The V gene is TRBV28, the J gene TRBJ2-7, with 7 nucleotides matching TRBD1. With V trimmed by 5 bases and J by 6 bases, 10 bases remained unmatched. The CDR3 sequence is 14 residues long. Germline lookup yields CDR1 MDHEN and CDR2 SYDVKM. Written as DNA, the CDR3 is TGTGCCAGCAGTCCTGACAGGGAAAAGTCCGAGCAGTACTTC. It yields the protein CASSPDREKSEQYF.